The rows below give T cell receptor beta chains drawn from one sample of a study of T cell therapy after organ transplantation. Antigens for these TCRs are unknown. Profiled with immunoSEQ multiplex PCR; TCRdb holds only in-frame clones, not every one. The data contain about 17,000 clones, approximately 83% of them singletons. The specimen comprised CD8+ T cells from blood, sampled after autologous CMV-specific T cell therapy. These receptors all stem from a human patient who had received a solid organ transplant and had CMV disease. Some T cells may trace back to the graft donor. Each CDR3 is given with its conserved first and last residue. D genes are given only for firm matches. Size is stated for part of the rows, as once, few or many counts, or as a class when the clone is expanded.

j_gene	d_gene	abundance	v_gene	CDR3aa	CDR3nt
TRBJ2-7	.	.	TRBV7-9	CASSLGYSEQYF	TGTGCCAGCAGCTTAGGGTACAGCGAGCAGTACTTC
TRBJ2-7	TRBD2	once	TRBV29-1	CSVEGEGTTYEQYF	TGCAGCGTTGAAGGGGAGGGAACAACCTACGAGCAGTACTTC
TRBJ2-2	.	once	TRBV7-6	CASITWGARDTGELFF	TGTGCCAGCATCACTTGGGGGGCAAGGGACACCGGGGAGCTGTTTTTT
TRBJ2-2	TRBD1	.	TRBV7-8	CASSPQGSNTGELFF	TGTGCCAGCAGCCCACAGGGGTCGAACACCGGGGAGCTGTTTTTT
TRBJ1-1	.	.	TRBV15	CATRAGDENTEAFF	TGTGCCACCCGAGCAGGGGATGAGAACACTGAAGCTTTCTTT
TRBJ2-2	.	.	TRBV27	CASSAGTGGVGELFF	TGTGCCAGCAGCGCCGGGACCGGCGGTGTCGGGGAGCTGTTTTTT
TRBJ1-2	TRBD1	.	TRBV15	CATSRVGQGSPGYTF	TGTGCCACCAGCAGAGTGGGACAGGGGTCTCCCGGCTACACCTTC
TRBJ2-7	.	.	TRBV4-1	CASSLGQGLYEQYF	TGCGCCAGCAGCCTAGGCCAGGGGTTGTACGAGCAGTACTTC
TRBJ2-6	.	.	TRBV11-2	CASSLLDSGANVLTF	TGTGCCAGCAGCTTATTGGACTCTGGGGCCAACGTCCTGACTTTC
TRBJ2-5	TRBD2	.	TRBV7-2	CASSPKSWQRERETQYF	TGTGCCAGCAGCCCGAAGTCGTGGCAGCGGGAGCGGGAGACCCAGTACTTC
TRBJ1-1	.	.	TRBV6-4	CASSEGPATEAFF	TGTGCCAGCAGTGAGGGGCCAGCCACTGAAGCTTTCTTT
TRBJ2-7	.	.	TRBV9	CASSVDTHTYEQYF	TGTGCCAGCAGCGTAGATACACACACCTACGAGCAGTACTTC
TRBJ1-2	.	.	TRBV19	CATRWDGYTF	TGTGCCACCCGGTGGGATGGCTACACCTTC
TRBJ1-2	.	.	TRBV19	CASSIAAYYGYTF	TGTGCCAGTAGTATTGCAGCCTACTATGGCTACACCTTC
TRBJ2-5	.	.	TRBV21-1	CASSGPPETQYF	TGTGCCAGCAGCGGCCCGCCGGAGACCCAGTACTTC
TRBJ1-1	TRBD1	.	TRBV9	CASSVGGQTEAFF	TGTGCCAGCAGCGTAGGGGGACAGACTGAAGCTTTCTTT
TRBJ2-7	.	.	TRBV6-5	CASSYSGLYEQYF	TGTGCCAGCAGTTACTCGGGTTTGTACGAGCAGTACTTC
TRBJ2-7	.	.	TRBV11-2	CASSFPVAESSYEQYF	TGTGCCAGCAGCTTTCCCGTAGCGGAAAGCTCCTACGAGCAGTACTTC
TRBJ1-2	.	.	TRBV30	CAWRGYGYTF	TGTGCCTGGAGGGGCTATGGCTACACCTTC
TRBJ2-2	.	.	TRBV4-1	CASSQGSGELFF	TGCGCCAGCAGCCAGGGCTCCGGGGAGCTGTTTTTT
TRBJ1-5	.	.	TRBV4-2	CASSPNDFSNQPQHF	TGTGCCAGCAGCCCTAACGACTTTAGCAATCAGCCCCAGCATTTT
TRBJ2-1	.	.	TRBV19	CASSMGLNSYNEQFF	TGTGCCAGTAGTATGGGATTAAACTCCTACAATGAGCAGTTCTTC
TRBJ1-3	.	.	TRBV30	CAWTTGPTYHSGNTIYF	TGTGCCTGGACTACCGGGCCTACTTACCACTCTGGAAACACCATATATTTT
TRBJ2-7	TRBD1	.	TRBV7-9	CASSLTGNPSYEQYF	TGTGCCAGCAGCTTGACAGGGAACCCATCCTACGAGCAGTACTTC